This T cell receptor (beta chain) was captured by sequencing in a study of beta chain features in type 1 diabetes. Study background: Researchers looked at over 100,000,000 sorted cells across all samples. Study-level points and caveats: A pattern of fewer insertions and more deletions at VDJ junctions was seen in type 1 diabetes patients. Patients' naive, central memory and Treg TCRB repertoires seemed closer to one another than those of healthy donors.

CDR1 is SGHTA, CDR2 FQGNSA, per germline. The CDR3 is 15 amino acids. Unmatched junction bases numbered 14, after V lost 5 bases and J lost 8 bases. Expressed TCRB transcripts got sequenced, as all isolated RNA was reverse transcribed. Repertoires were generated with immunoSEQ multiplex PCR, while TCRdb's copy carries only in-frame clones and drops some. The table includes 300,000 to 350,000 clones, 6.5% to 10% detected once. Details on this clone: Antigen specificity is unknown.

The material sequenced was central memory CD4+ T cells from blood. This clonotype was obtained from a woman younger than 35 in good health. The J gene is TRBJ2-7, the V gene TRBV7-2; 8 nucleotides match TRBD2. As DNA, the CDR3 is TGTGCCAGCAGCATAAATAGCGGGATGGGTCCCCAGCAGTACTTC. This codes for CASSINSGMGPQQYF. The full variable domain, in which reference TRBV7-2 and TRBJ2-7 provide the parts outside the CDR3, is GAGVSQSPSNKVTEKGKDVELRCDPISGHTALYWYRQSLGQGLEFLIYFQGNSAPDKSGLPSDRFSAERTGGSVSTLTIQRTQQEDSAVYLCASSINSGMGPQQYFGPGTRLTVT.